This entry is about one T cell receptor beta chain. The germline CDR1 and CDR2 sequences are KGHDR and SFDVKD. The V gene lost 4 bases and the J gene lost 9 bases, with 18 bases spanning the gap. The CDR3 extends over 16 amino acids. Seattle enrolled patients during active infection and tracked them longitudinally. As handled by the study authors: Scientists estimated how many nucleated cells there were by amplifying reference gene primers. Method: immunoSEQ multiplex PCR; TCRdb's copy keeps in-frame clones and lacks some. Clone size and the V and J calls come from that table; the DNA yielded D and trimming. The table has 400,000 to 450,000 clones, 80% to 90% seen once. The data belong to a study of blood T cell repertoires in COVID-19. Turning to the study itself: The United States, Italy and Spain provided the acute and convalescent COVID-19 samples. The cDNA or gDNA used as material had been derived from T cells, B-cell-depleted T cells, or PBMCs.

This sequence originates from a young man with COVID-19, enrolled during active disease. V is TRBV24-1 and J is TRBJ1-6, with D unclear. Sequenced sample: peripheral blood. The CDR3 DNA follows: TGTGCCACCAGTGAACAAGAAGACAAGACCGGTTCACCCCTCCACTTT. Its protein is CATSEQEDKTGSPLHF.